This T cell receptor (beta chain) was recorded in a study of CXCR3-negative and CXCR3-positive naive CD8 T cells. At the level of the study: A total of 130 million or so TRB reads was generated, with about 1.5 +/- 0.3 million per library.

Study conclusions and caveats: Comparably high diversity was seen in both naive subsets, and much lower diversity in memory CD8+ cells. After cryopreservation, expression of CXCR3 was partially reduced, and most assays were run with fresh PBMCs. A higher hydrophobicity marked the TRB CDR3s of CXCR3-positive naive cells versus CXCR3-negative naive cells. Memory cells diverged, while naive CXCR3-positive and CXCR3-negative cells had similar TRBV-TRBJ usage.

In the case of this clonotype: Antigen specificity is unknown.

The CDR3 has 14 residues. The germline V gene has CDR1 DFQATT and CDR2 SNEGSKA (reference sequence). The libraries of TRB cDNA were prepared using 5' RACE with UMI labels. TCRdb processed the 5' RACE reads again and assigns one entry to each CDR3 protein, with no DNA. The sample holds approximately 65,000 distinct CDR3 sequences. The chain recombines TRBV20-1 with TRBJ2-2; TCRdb calls TRBD2, which cannot be checked without DNA. The source material was naive CXCR3+ CD8+ T cells from blood. Described subset: CD45RO-CCR7+CD27+CD95- naive CD8+ T cells expressing CXCR3 (TNR3+). This TCR came from a human donor in good health. Some clones in this sample may be carry-over from other donors' samples. CDR3 region: CSAPAGSGTGELFF.